This T cell receptor (beta chain) was recovered during a study of OX40 agonist ivuxolimab in advanced cancers. TCRdb's table, derived via immunoSEQ multiplex PCR, lists solely in-frame clones and lacks some. The sample has tens of thousands of clones, approximately 78% seen once. J gave up 5 bases and V 4 bases, and 12 bases lay outside the gene matches. The CDR3 consists of 16 residues. CDR1 is ENHRY and CDR2 is SYGVKD in the germline V gene. Study-wide points: CD4+ and CD8+ blood T cells expanded clonally by week 6 at 0.1 to 3.0 mg/kg. There were also nonresponders showing low normalized T-cell clonal expansion.

A remark on this clone: Its target is unknown.

The V call is TRBV10-3, the J call TRBJ2-7, with 9 bases that match TRBD2. The receptor comes from an adult with an advanced solid tumor such as melanoma, head and neck, liver or kidney cancer. This specimen was CD4+ or CD8+ T cells sorted from blood, taken in a trial of the OX40 agonist ivuxolimab. The CDR3 coding sequence is TGTGCCATCAGTGCCATAGCGGGAGAACGAGGGGACGAGCAGTACTTC. This codes for CAISAIAGERGDEQYF.